The 2 T cell receptor beta chains below all came from one sample that was sequenced in a study of T cells in Graves' hyperthyroidism and ophthalmopathy. TCR beta CDR3 sequences were amplified from RNA transcripts. An initial round of RT-PCR targeting the TCR CDR3 relied on the HTBI primer set. MiXCR was run by TCRdb on the multiplex PCR reads, yielding one entry per CDR3 protein. The table records roughly 170,000 distinct CDR3 sequences, over 15% of them present only once. The sequencing input was blood. The receptors derive from a woman aged 45-59 years with Graves' hyperthyroidism.

This clonotype was recorded at least ten times. The V gene is TRBV6-1, the J gene TRBJ2-1; D not certain. This CDR3 is built from 12 residues. V lost 6 bases and J 9 bases, leaving 12 bases between the germline ends. Germline assignment: CDR1 MNHNS and CDR2 SASEGT. CDR3 loop: CASSYERGEQFF. The DNA for the CDR3 is TGTGCCAGCAGCTACGAGAGAGGTGAGCAGTTCTTC.

J is TRBJ2-5 and V is TRBV3-1, with D perhaps matching TRBD1 (6 bases). Germline assignment: CDR1 LGHDT and CDR2 YNNKEL (reference sequence). Trimming removed 3 bases at V and 7 bases at J, with 12 bases between. The CDR3 contains 13 residues. The CDR3 DNA follows: TGTGCCAGCAGCCATGGTGAACAGGGGACCCAGTACTTC. Amino acid sequence: CASSHGEQGTQYF.